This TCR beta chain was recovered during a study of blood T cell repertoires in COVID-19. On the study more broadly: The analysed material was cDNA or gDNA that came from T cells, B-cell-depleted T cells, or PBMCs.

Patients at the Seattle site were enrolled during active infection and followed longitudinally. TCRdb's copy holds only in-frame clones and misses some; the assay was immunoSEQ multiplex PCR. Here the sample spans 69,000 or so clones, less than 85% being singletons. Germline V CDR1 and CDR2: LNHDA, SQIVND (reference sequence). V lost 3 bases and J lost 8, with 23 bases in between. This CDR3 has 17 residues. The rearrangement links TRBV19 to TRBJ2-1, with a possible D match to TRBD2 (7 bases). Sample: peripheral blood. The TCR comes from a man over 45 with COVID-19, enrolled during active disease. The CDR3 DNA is TGTGCCAGTAGTATTGCGCGAGGGGGGGCCTTTCCCCATGAGCAGTTCTTC. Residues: CASSIARGGAFPHEQFF.